These 27 T cell receptor beta chains were sequenced from one sample in a study of regulatory T cells in long-lasting Graves disease. Library construction for TCR beta used iRepertoire HTBI primers and Arm-PCR of CDR3 regions. TCRdb re-analysed the multiplex PCR reads in MiXCR, keeping a single row per CDR3 protein. In the table there are 400,000 to 500,000 distinct CDR3 sequences, about a sixth of which are singletons. The time point denotes: newly diagnosed GD, antithyroid drugs for less than 3 months. PBMCs provided the RNA from which the TCR library was made. This same sample was also part of a study on T cells in Graves' hyperthyroidism and ophthalmopathy.

Here the sequenced sample was peripheral blood mononuclear cells (PBMCs), taken at new diagnosis, from a patient treated with antithyroid drugs. The receptors come from a woman aged 18-35 years with Graves disease.

This clonotype has a count of ten or more. The CDR3 region has the DNA TGCAGCGTCTGGGGTGGCCCGGGCACTGAAGCTTTCTTT. Its protein is CSVWGGPGTEAFF. This chain uses TRBV29-1 with TRBJ1-1; no firm D call. The CDR3 spans 13 residues. Trimming took 6 bases from V and 4 from J, leaving 15 bases between them. CDR1 is SQVTM, CDR2 ANQGSEA, per germline.

This clonotype was seen ten or more times. The chain carries TRBV28 and TRBJ2-4; 11 bases line up with TRBD2. Germline V gives CDR1 MDHEN, CDR2 SYDVKM. CDR3 length: 18 residues. Trimming cost V 3 bases and J 5 bases; bases outside gene matches: 12. The chain's CDR3 is CASSLGGSSGRVENIQYF. Written as DNA, the CDR3 is TGTGCCAGCAGTTTGGGCGGCAGTAGCGGGAGGGTCGAAAACATTCAGTACTTC. Variable domain in full (rest from reference TRBV28 and TRBJ2-4): DVKVTQSSRYLVKRTGEKVFLECVQDMDHENMFWYRQDPGLGLRLIYFSYDVKMKEKGDIPEGYSVSREKKERFSLILESASTNQTSMYLCASSLGGSSGRVENIQYFGAGTRLSVL.

J is TRBJ2-7 and V is TRBV25-1; weak D call: TRBD2 (7 bases). The CDR3 spans 14 residues. V dropped 2 bases and J dropped 4 bases, with 12 bases sitting between them. The germline gives CDR1 MGHDK, CDR2 SYGVNS. CDR3 sequence reads: CASSEGGAFYEQYF. Here the CDR3 DNA reads TGTGCCAGCAGTGAAGGGGGGGCTTTTTACGAGCAGTACTTC.

This sequence joins TRBV13 and TRBJ2-7, with 12 bases fitting TRBD2. V dropped 1 base and J dropped 13; count of bases not matched to a gene: 5. Germline V gene data show CDR1 as PRHDT and CDR2 as FYEKMQ (reference sequence). The CDR3 has 13 amino acids. CDR3 loop: CASSLEGTSGPYF. CDR3 coding DNA: TGTGCCAGCAGCTTAGAAGGGACTAGCGGGCCTTACTTC.

This clonotype was observed at least ten times. The V and J genes are TRBV6-1 and TRBJ2-3; 9 bases match TRBD2. The germline V gene encodes CDR1 MNHNS and CDR2 SASEGT. Trimming at V came to 6 bases and at J to 0 bases, leaving 10 bases not matched to a gene. The CDR3 is 17 residues long. The DNA of the CDR3 is TGTGCCAGCAGAGCTCGACGGACTAGCGAAAGCACAGATACGCAGTATTTT. Its protein is CASRARRTSESTDTQYF.

This chain joins TRBV6-1 and TRBJ1-2, with unresolved D. Deletions cut 2 bases from V and 1 base from J, with 17 bases between. CDR1 MNHNS and CDR2 SASEGT come from the germline V gene. The CDR3 runs 17 residues. The CDR3 is CASSEFRQGFFNYGYTF. The CDR3 nucleotides are TGTGCCAGCAGTGAATTCCGACAAGGATTCTTTAACTATGGCTACACCTTC.

The chain employs TRBV15 and TRBJ1-4; D gene ambiguous. Trimming shortened V by 1 base and J by 4 bases, and 10 bases separated the two germline ends. Germline CDR1 is LNHNV and CDR2 is YYDKDF (reference sequence). CDR3 length equals 15 residues. Here the CDR3 reads CATSRGRWRNEKLFF. The CDR3 region has the DNA TGTGCCACCAGCAGAGGTCGGTGGCGTAATGAAAAACTGTTTTTT.

At least ten counts were recorded for this clonotype. The CDR3 loop reads CASSFGLANTGELFF. CDR3 in DNA: TGTGCCAGCAGCTTCGGACTAGCGAACACCGGGGAGCTGTTTTTT. The rearrangement joins TRBV7-9 to TRBJ2-2; the match to TRBD2 covers 7 bases. There are 15 residues in the CDR3. Germline V gene sequence: CDR1 SEHNR, CDR2 FQNEAQ (reference sequence). Losses at the gene ends were 3 bases for V and 0 bases for J; bases not matched to a gene: 1.

The chain recombines TRBV25-1 with TRBJ1-2; D is unclear. The CDR3 sequence is 12 residues long. V was clipped by 4 bases and J by 4 bases, with 7 bases between them. Germline V gene data show CDR1 as MGHDK and CDR2 as SYGVNS. The CDR3 is CASSAAIYGYTF. DNA for the CDR3: TGTGCCAGCAGTGCCGCGATCTATGGCTACACCTTC.

This clonotype has a count of ten or more. The chain couples TRBV7-2 to TRBJ2-1; no clear D gene. Germline values: CDR1 SGHTA, CDR2 FQGNSA. Trimming took off 3 bases at V and 2 bases at J, with 11 bases between the two ends. The CDR3 runs to 15 residues. The chain's CDR3 is CASSFRTQAYNEQFF. DNA of the CDR3: TGTGCCAGCAGCTTCCGGACCCAGGCCTACAATGAGCAGTTCTTC.

With regard to this clonotype: This clone may be a read error of a much larger clone one base away. V gene TRBV11-3 combines with J gene TRBJ2-1; 15 bases agree with TRBD2. The germline gives CDR1 SGHNT, CDR2 YENEEA. V shed 5 bases and J 9 bases; nucleotides not matched to a gene: 8. The CDR3 runs 16 residues. The CDR3 bases are TGTGCCAGCAGCCTGGGACTAGCGGGAGGCAGGAGTGAGCAGTTCTTC. This sequence encodes CASSLGLAGGRSEQFF.

There are many counts of this clonotype. The V call is TRBV12-3 or TRBV12-4, the J call TRBJ2-2; a possible D gene is TRBD2 (5 bases). Trimming cost V 5 bases and J 7 bases, with 11 bases left between them. This CDR3 is built from 13 residues. The DNA of the CDR3 is TGTGCCAGCAGTGCCACTAGAGGCGGGGAGCTGTTTTTT. It translates to CASSATRGGELFF.

In this sample, this clonotype turned up a few times. The rearrangement joins TRBV30 to TRBJ2-1; D tentatively fits TRBD1 or TRBD2 (5 bases each). This CDR3 is built from 14 residues. The V gene lost 2 bases and the J gene lost 4 bases, with 12 bases spanning the gap. CDR1 and CDR2 (germline): GTSNPN, SVGIG (reference sequence). This CDR3 reads CAWSFGAGYNEQFF. DNA for the CDR3: TGTGCCTGGAGTTTTGGGGCGGGTTACAATGAGCAGTTCTTC.

A few counts support this clonotype. This chain uses TRBV20-1 with TRBJ1-3; no reliable D call. This CDR3 comprises 13 residues. Germline values: CDR1 DFQATT, CDR2 SNEGSKA (reference sequence). Trimming removed 3 bases from V and 8 bases from J, with 14 bases in between. For the CDR3, the DNA is TGCAGTGCTAGTCGTCCCGGTTTGGACACCATATATTTT. It codes for CSASRPGLDTIYF.

Ten or more counts support this clonotype. The chain uses TRBV4-1 and TRBJ2-1, with D tentatively TRBD1 or TRBD2 (5 bases each). Per the germline V gene, CDR1 is MGHRA and CDR2 is YSYEKL. The CDR3 totals 14 residues. Deletions cut 3 bases from V and 6 bases from J, with 12 bases between. This CDR3 reads CASSHGAATNEQFF. The CDR3 DNA is TGCGCCAGCAGCCACGGGGCAGCCACCAATGAGCAGTTCTTC.

This clonotype was observed at least ten times. This chain joins TRBV20-1 and TRBJ1-5; D unclear. V was cut by 1 base and J by 4 bases, with 11 bases left in between. CDR3 length: 14 residues. Germline values: CDR1 DFQATT, CDR2 SNEGSKA (reference sequence). The CDR3 region has the DNA TGCAGTGCTAGAGGACCTTTGTGGAATCAGCCCCAGCATTTT. Encoded protein: CSARGPLWNQPQHF.

Worth noting for this clonotype: Just one base apart from a much larger clone, this may be a read error. As DNA, the CDR3 is TGTGCCAGCTCACCAGGGTTCGGGGACACTGAAGCTTTCTTT. Translation: CASSPGFGDTEAFF. The V call is TRBV18, the J call TRBJ1-1; no clear D gene. Germline V CDR1 and CDR2: KGHSH, LQKENI. V was shortened by 2 bases and J by 3 bases, with 10 bases between the two germline ends. The CDR3 is 14 residues long.

This clonotype has more than one count but fewer than ten. The chain combines TRBV10-1 with TRBJ2-6; D ambiguous. The CDR3 consists of 14 residues. V was shortened by 6 bases and J by 0 bases, with 6 bases between the two germline ends. CDR1 is WNHNN and CDR2 is SYGVQD in the germline V gene (reference sequence). The CDR3 loop is CASSASSGANVLTF. The CDR3, as DNA: TGCGCCAGCAGCGCATCCTCTGGGGCCAACGTCCTGACTTTC.

This clonotype was observed a handful of times. The chain carries TRBV5-1 and TRBJ2-1; D is undetermined. Trimming stripped 4 bases from V and 3 bases from J, with 20 bases between. This CDR3 contains 17 residues. CDR1 SGHRS and CDR2 YFSETQ come from the germline V gene. The CDR3 sequence is CASSPIGSSSLYNEQFF. The CDR3 nucleotides read TGCGCCAGCAGCCCTATAGGATCATCGTCCCTCTACAATGAGCAGTTCTTC.

J is TRBJ1-2 and V is TRBV19, with 8 bases lining up with TRBD1. This CDR3 has 14 amino acids. The V segment lost 7 bases and the J segment 3 bases; nucleotides outside the gene matches: 7. Germline CDR1 LNHDA, CDR2 SQIVND (reference sequence). In DNA, the CDR3 is TGTGCCAGTACCGGACAGGGTGTGGACTATGGCTACACCTTC. Translation: CASTGQGVDYGYTF.

The V gene is TRBV28, the J gene TRBJ2-5, with 10 bases that match TRBD1. V gave up 5 bases and J gave up 0 bases; unmatched junction bases: 15. Germline V gene sequence: CDR1 MDHEN, CDR2 SYDVKM. The CDR3 consists of 19 residues. CDR3 loop: CASSKFFGQGVANQETQYF. CDR3 bases: TGTGCCAGCAGTAAATTTTTCGGACAGGGGGTCGCCAACCAAGAGACCCAGTACTTC.

The rearrangement joins TRBV10-3 to TRBJ2-7; the D gene is possibly TRBD1 (5 bases). The germline CDR1 and CDR2 sequences are ENHRY and SYGVKD. The CDR3 is 13 amino acids. The V end lost 0 bases, the J end lost 7 bases, and 10 bases lay between the germline ends. The CDR3: CAISESAGREQYF. The CDR3 coding sequence is TGTGCCATCAGTGAGTCAGCAGGGCGGGAGCAGTACTTC.

This clonotype was detected a few times. The chain has TRBV27 and TRBJ2-1, with TRBD2 as a possible D gene (6 bases). V dropped 4 bases and J dropped 9 bases, with 22 bases sitting between them. The CDR3 sequence is 16 residues long. Germline assignment: CDR1 MNHEY and CDR2 SMNVEV (reference sequence). The CDR3 sequence: CASSYPPSGGFGEQFF. The CDR3 DNA reads as TGTGCCAGCAGTTACCCGCCCAGTGGGGGGTTTGGTGAGCAGTTCTTC.

There are a few counts of this clonotype. The gene calls are TRBV9 and TRBJ2-3; TRBD1 is a possible D gene (6 bases). Germline-derived CDR1 and CDR2 are SGDLS and YYNGEE. The CDR3 sequence is 16 residues long. Trimming pared 3 bases from V and 2 bases from J, leaving 16 bases between. This chain's CDR3 is CASSAAGESPTDTQYF. In nucleotides, the CDR3 is TGTGCCAGCAGCGCCGCAGGGGAAAGTCCCACAGATACGCAGTATTTT.

This clonotype has a count of ten or more. The V and J genes are TRBV13 and TRBJ2-1, with D unresolved. The CDR3 totals 13 residues. Deletions cut 2 bases from V and 7 bases from J, with 9 bases between. The germline CDR1 and CDR2 sequences are PRHDT and FYEKMQ (reference sequence). The CDR3 spells CASSLLVRNEQFF. The CDR3 DNA reads TGTGCCAGCAGCTTACTAGTTCGGAATGAGCAGTTCTTC.

This clonotype occurred many times. The chain has TRBV29-1 and TRBJ2-1, with 9 bases fitting TRBD2. Trimming at V came to 4 bases and at J to 6 bases, leaving 7 bases not matched to a gene. The CDR3 runs to 14 residues. The germline gives CDR1 SQVTM, CDR2 ANQGSEA. The CDR3 nucleotides are TGCAGCGTTGGAGGAACTAGCGGGTTCAATGAGCAGTTCTTC. The encoded protein is CSVGGTSGFNEQFF.

This clonotype has only a few counts. The V call is TRBV24-1, the J call TRBJ2-3; TRBD2 might be the D (5 bases). The V gene lost 8 bases and the J gene lost 2 bases, with 10 bases spanning the gap. CDR1 is KGHDR and CDR2 is SFDVKD in the germline V gene. The CDR3 consists of 13 residues. CDR3 loop: CATKDSLTDTQYF. Here the CDR3 DNA reads TGTGCCACCAAGGACTCCCTCACAGATACGCAGTATTTT.